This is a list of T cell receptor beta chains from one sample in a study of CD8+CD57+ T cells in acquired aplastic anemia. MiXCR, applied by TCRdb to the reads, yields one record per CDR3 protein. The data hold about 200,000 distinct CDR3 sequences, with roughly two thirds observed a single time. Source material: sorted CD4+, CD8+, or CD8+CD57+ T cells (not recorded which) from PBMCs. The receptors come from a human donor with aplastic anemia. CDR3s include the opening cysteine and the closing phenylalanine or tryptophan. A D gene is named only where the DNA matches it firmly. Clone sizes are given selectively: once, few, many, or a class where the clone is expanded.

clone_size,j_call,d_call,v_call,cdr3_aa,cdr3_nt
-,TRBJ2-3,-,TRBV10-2,CASSEKGWGTDTQYF,TGCGCCAGCAGTGAGAAGGGGTGGGGCACAGATACGCAGTATTTT
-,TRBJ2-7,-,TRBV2,CASSRAGAVDYEQYF,TGTGCCAGCAGTCGGGCGGGGGCCGTAGACTACGAGCAGTACTTC
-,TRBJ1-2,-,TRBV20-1,CSARDSRIYGYTF,TGCAGTGCTAGAGATTCCAGGATCTATGGCTACACCTTC
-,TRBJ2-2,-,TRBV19,CASSNPNTGELFF,TGTGCCAGTAGCAATCCAAACACCGGGGAGCTGTTTTTT
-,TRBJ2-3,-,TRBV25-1,CASSAQPRRRPDTQYF,TGTGCCAGCAGTGCCCAGCCAAGACGCCGGCCAGATACGCAGTATTTT
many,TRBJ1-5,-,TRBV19,CASSDSSNQPQHF,TGTGCCAGTAGCGACAGTAGCAATCAGCCCCAGCATTTT
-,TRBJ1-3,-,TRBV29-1,CSVEPAYSGNTIYF,TGCAGCGTTGAACCGGCGTACTCTGGAAACACCATATATTTT
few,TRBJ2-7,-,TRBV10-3,CAISDSGAGVYEQYF,TGTGCCATCAGTGATTCGGGGGCGGGGGTCTACGAGCAGTACTTC
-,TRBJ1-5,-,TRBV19,CASSIRLSGGHQPQHF,TGTGCCAGTAGTATTAGGCTGTCAGGTGGTCATCAGCCCCAGCATTTT
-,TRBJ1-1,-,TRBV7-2,CASSLEPGWTEAFF,TGTGCCAGCAGCTTAGAGCCGGGTTGGACTGAAGCTTTCTTT
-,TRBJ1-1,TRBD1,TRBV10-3,CATLGQGNIEAFF,TGTGCCACCCTGGGACAGGGGAACATTGAAGCTTTCTTT
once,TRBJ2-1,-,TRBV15,CATSRDTGSREQFF,TGTGCCACCAGCAGAGATACGGGCTCTAGAGAGCAGTTCTTC
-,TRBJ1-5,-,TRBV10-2,CASSETQGFQPQHF,TGCGCCAGCAGTGAGACTCAAGGGTTCCAGCCCCAGCATTTT
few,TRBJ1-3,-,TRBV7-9,CASSRSTGNTIYF,TGTGCCAGCAGCCGGTCGACAGGAAACACCATATATTTT
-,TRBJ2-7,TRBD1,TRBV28,CASSSRTGAYEQYF,TGTGCCAGCAGTTCCCGGACAGGGGCCTACGAGCAGTACTTC
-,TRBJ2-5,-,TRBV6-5,CATHRGAGETQYF,TGTGCCACCCACCGGGGGGCGGGGGAGACCCAGTACTTC
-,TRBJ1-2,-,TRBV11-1,CASSPRTGYGYTF,TGTGCCAGCAGCCCAAGAACTGGCTATGGCTACACCTTC
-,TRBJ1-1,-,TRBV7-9,CASRGGETEAFF,TGTGCCAGCCGTGGCGGAGAGACTGAAGCTTTCTTT
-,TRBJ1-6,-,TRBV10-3,CASSSASYNSPLHF,TGTGCCAGCAGCTCGGCCTCCTATAATTCACCCCTCCACTTT
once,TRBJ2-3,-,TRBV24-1,CATSDLGGRRGLDTQYF,TGTGCCACCAGTGATTTAGGGGGGCGAAGGGGATTAGATACGCAGTATTTT
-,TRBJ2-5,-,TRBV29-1,CSALGGQTTTQYF,TGCAGCGCGCTCGGGGGACAGACCACGACCCAGTACTTC
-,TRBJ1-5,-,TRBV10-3,CATQGETGQPQHF,TGTGCCACACAGGGTGAAACAGGGCAGCCCCAGCATTTT
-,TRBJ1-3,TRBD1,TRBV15,CATSSSRSGQGLNEQFLGNTIYF,TGTGCCACCAGCAGCTCCAGGTCGGGACAGGGGTTGAATGAGCAGTTCTTAGGAAACACCATATATTTT
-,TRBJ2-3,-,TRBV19,CASRIDGDTQYF,TGTGCCAGTAGGATCGACGGGGATACGCAGTATTTT
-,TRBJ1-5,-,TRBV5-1,CASSLVGRPPEHF,TGCGCCAGCAGCTTGGTCGGCAGACCTCCGGAGCATTTT
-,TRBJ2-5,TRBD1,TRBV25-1,CASSDALPGQGWKTQYF,TGTGCCAGCAGTGATGCCCTTCCGGGACAGGGGTGGAAGACCCAGTACTTC
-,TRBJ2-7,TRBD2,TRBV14,CASSPSPISGRFAYEQYF,TGTGCCAGCAGTCCCAGCCCGATTAGCGGGAGATTCGCCTACGAGCAGTACTTC
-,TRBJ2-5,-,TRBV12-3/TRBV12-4,CASSFRSGRETQYF,TGTGCCAGCAGTTTCCGGAGCGGAAGGGAGACCCAGTACTTC
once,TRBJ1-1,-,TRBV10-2,CASSEQMNTEALF,TGCGCCAGCAGTGAACAGATGAACACTGAAGCTCTCTTT
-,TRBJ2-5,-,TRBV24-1,CATSDLGGKETQYF,TGTGCCACCAGTGATTTAGGGGGAAAAGAGACCCAGTACTTC
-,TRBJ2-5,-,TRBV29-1,CSGLDQETQYF,TGCAGCGGTCTAGACCAAGAGACCCAGTACTTC
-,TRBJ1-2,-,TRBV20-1,CSASPSMGYTF,TGCAGTGCTAGTCCTTCAATGGGCTACACCTTC
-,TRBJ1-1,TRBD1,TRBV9,CASGDRGDTEAFF,TGTGCCAGCGGGGACAGGGGGGACACTGAAGCTTTCTTT
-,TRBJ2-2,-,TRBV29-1,CSVERTENTGELFF,TGCAGCGTTGAACGTACAGAGAACACCGGGGAGCTGTTTTTT
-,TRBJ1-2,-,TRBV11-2,CASSSFRVGGYTF,TGTGCCAGCAGCTCCTTCCGGGTTGGAGGCTACACCTTC
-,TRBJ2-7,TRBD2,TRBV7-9,CASSQGLEATYEQYF,TGTGCCAGCAGCCAAGGACTAGAGGCCACCTACGAGCAGTACTTC
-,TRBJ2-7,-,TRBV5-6,CASSLVTGRISSYEQYF,TGTGCCAGCAGCTTGGTTACGGGACGGATAAGCTCCTACGAGCAGTACTTC
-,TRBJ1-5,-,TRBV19,CASSIVGTASNQPQHF,TGTGCCAGTAGTATAGTAGGTACAGCTTCTAATCAGCCCCAGCATTTT
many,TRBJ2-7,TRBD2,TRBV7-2,CASSSAGGYEQYF,TGTGCCAGCAGCTCAGCGGGGGGGTACGAGCAGTACTTC
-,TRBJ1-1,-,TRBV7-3,CASSRQVNTEAFF,TGTGCCAGCAGCAGACAGGTAAACACTGAAGCTTTCTTT
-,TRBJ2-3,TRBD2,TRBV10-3,CAISSGTSSADTQYF,TGTGCCATCAGTTCCGGGACTAGCAGCGCAGATACGCAGTATTTT
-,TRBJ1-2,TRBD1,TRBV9,CASRGQGVAIYGYTF,TGTGCCAGCAGGGGACAGGGCGTAGCTATCTATGGCTACACCTTC
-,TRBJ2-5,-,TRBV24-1,CATRSGETQYF,TGTGCCACCCGGTCTGGGGAGACCCAGTACTTC
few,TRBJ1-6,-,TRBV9,CASSVGGDNSPLHF,TGTGCCAGCAGCGTAGGGGGGGATAATTCACCCCTCCACTTT
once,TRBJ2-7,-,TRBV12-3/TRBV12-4,CASRGQRGSSYEQYF,TGTGCCAGCAGGGGACAGCGGGGGAGCTCCTACGAGCAGTACTTC